Below are 2 T cell receptor beta chains sequenced from a single sample in a study of breast tumors, draining lymph nodes, adjacent tissues. Breast cancer patients provided tissue from their axillary draining lymph nodes. Using its own MiXCR run on the multiplex PCR reads, TCRdb lists one record per CDR3 protein. The table lists under 350,000 distinct CDR3 sequences, 30% to 35% of them singletons. The sequenced sample consisted of axillary lymph node tissue. These receptors all come from a female donor with breast cancer. Some clones in this sample may be carry-over from other donors' samples.

Turning to this clonotype: This may arise from a read error, as a much more abundant clone is one base away. The chain combines TRBV19 with TRBJ2-7; D unclear. The length of the CDR3 is 12 residues. The V and J ends lost 7 bases and 3 bases respectively, with 10 bases between them. Germline V gives CDR1 LNHDA, CDR2 SQIVND (reference sequence). The DNA of the CDR3 is TGTGCCAGTATTGTCAGTTTCTACGAGCAGTACTTC. Translating it yields CASIVSFYEQYF. Drawing the rest from reference TRBV19 and TRBJ2-7, the complete variable domain is DGGITQSPKYLFRKEGQNVTLSCEQNLNHDAMYWYRQDPGQGLRLIYYSQIVNDFQKGDIAEGYSVSREKKESFPLTVTSAQKNPTAFYLCASIVSFYEQYFGPGTRLTVT.

This clonotype was seen a few times. This chain uses TRBV11-3 with TRBJ1-1; D remains unclear. Germline lookup yields CDR1 SGHNT and CDR2 YENEEA. The CDR3 runs 15 residues. Trimming left V 4 bases short and J 5 bases short, with 17 bases between. CDR3 nucleotide sequence: TGTGCCAGCAGCTCCCTAGGAGAGGGAATGACTGAAGCTTTCTTT. It is translated as CASSSLGEGMTEAFF.